Following are 32 T cell receptor beta chains from one sample sequenced in a study of blood T cell repertoires in COVID-19. Only in-frame clones appear in the TCRdb table, and some are missing; sequencing was by immunoSEQ multiplex PCR. The table has approximately 190,000 clones, approximately 79% seen once. Source material: peripheral blood. The receptor set was obtained from a man younger than 40 with active or convalescent COVID-19.

The rearrangement links TRBV19 to TRBJ1-2; 9 positions match TRBD1. Per the germline V gene, CDR1 is LNHDA and CDR2 is SQIVND (reference sequence). V lost 4 bases, J lost 10 bases, and 10 bases stayed unmatched. CDR3 length: 14 residues. CDR3 loop: CASSNSGTGLVYTF. Written as DNA, the CDR3 is TGTGCCAGTAGTAATTCCGGGACAGGGTTAGTCTACACCTTC.

This clone appeared a single time. The gene calls are TRBV6-5 and TRBJ2-7, with D unresolved. The CDR3 extends over 14 amino acids. CDR1 and CDR2 (germline): MNHEY, SVGAGI. V dropped 0 bases and J dropped 3 bases, with 9 bases sitting between them. The CDR3 nucleotides are TGTGCCAGCAGTTACTCACCAGACAACTACGAGCAGTACTTC. This gives the protein CASSYSPDNYEQYF.

The gene calls are TRBV6-5 and TRBJ1-4; tentatively, D is TRBD1 (5 bases). Between the trimmed V and J ends, which lost 5 bases and 3 bases, there was a span of 13 bases. CDR1 is MNHEY, CDR2 SVGAGI, per germline. The CDR3 is 15 amino acids. The CDR3 DNA reads as TGTGCCAGCAGTACCAGGGCTCCGGCTAATGAAAAACTGTTTTTT. This gives the protein CASSTRAPANEKLFF.

This rearrangement joins TRBV5-6 to TRBJ2-2; 11 bases line up with TRBD2. The germline CDR1 and CDR2 sequences are SGHDT and YYEEEE. Trimming cost V 0 bases and J 4 bases; bases outside gene matches: 5. The CDR3 covers 17 residues. This CDR3 reads CASSLGLAGTATGELFF. The DNA of the CDR3 is TGTGCCAGCAGCTTGGGACTAGCGGGGACAGCCACCGGGGAGCTGTTTTTT.

Concerning this clone: A read error may account for a junction end that differs from germline. The chain carries TRBV30 and TRBJ2-1; weak D call: TRBD2 (6 bases). The CDR3 has 12 amino acids. Germline V lookup: CDR1 GTSNPN, CDR2 SVGIG (reference sequence). The CDR3 is CAGKRGFNEQFF. CDR3 sequence (DNA): TGCGCGGGGAAACGGGGATTCAATGAGCAGTTCTTC. The variable domain in full, with the rest retrieved from reference TRBV30 and TRBJ2-1, is SQTIHQWPATLVQPVGSPLSLECTVEGTSNPNLYWYRQAAGRGLQLLFYSVGIGQISSEVPQNLSASRPQDRQFILSSKKLLLSDSGFYLCAGKRGFNEQFFGPGTRLTVL.

The chain is built from TRBV9 and TRBJ2-1; D is possibly TRBD1 (6 bases). Looked up from germline, CDR1 is SGDLS and CDR2 is YYNGEE. The CDR3 runs to 17 residues. The V end was cut by 0 bases, the J end by 6 bases, with 19 bases between. CDR3 bases: TGTGCCAGCAGCGTAGACGTCTGGGGGCCACAAGGCAATGAGCAGTTCTTC. It codes for CASSVDVWGPQGNEQFF.

This chain's CDR3 is CASSVRELTRPSTDTQYF. In nucleotides, the CDR3 is TGTGCCAGCAGCGTCCGGGAACTTACACGTCCTAGCACAGATACGCAGTATTTT. The chain employs TRBV4-2 and TRBJ2-3, with D possibly matching TRBD2 (5 bases). This CDR3 region has 18 residues. Per the germline V gene, CDR1 is LGHNA and CDR2 is YNFKEQ. The V end lost 5 bases, the J end lost 0 bases, and 21 bases lay between the germline ends.

As for this clone: At one boundary the junction diverges from the germline segment, which might be a read error. CDR3: CAWSVGREARDF. CDR3 nucleotides: TGTGCCTGGAGTGTAGGGCGGGAGGCCCGAGACTTC. V usage is TRBV30 and J usage is TRBJ2-5, with 8 positions matching TRBD2. The CDR3 runs to 12 residues. Germline V gene sequence: CDR1 GTSNPN, CDR2 SVGIG (reference sequence).

This clone was detected only a few times. The chain carries TRBV9 and TRBJ1-3; D may be TRBD1 (5 bases). Per the germline V gene, CDR1 is SGDLS and CDR2 is YYNGEE. Trimming took 0 bases from V and 2 from J, leaving 9 bases between them. The CDR3 totals 15 residues. The CDR3 sequence is CASSVEGVPGNTIYF. As DNA, the CDR3 is TGTGCCAGCAGCGTAGAAGGGGTCCCTGGAAACACCATATATTTT.

The V and J genes are TRBV12-3 or TRBV12-4 and TRBJ1-2; D is ambiguous. V gave up 2 bases and J gave up 5 bases, with 6 bases separating them. The CDR3 spans 12 residues. The CDR3 loop is CASSLPGYGYTF. The CDR3 DNA sequence: TGTGCCAGCAGTTTACCCGGGTATGGCTACACCTTC.

The sample holds one count of this clone. The CDR3 bases are TGTGCCAGCAGCGAAAGCGGAGGGGGCTACACCTTC. Amino acids: CASSESGGGYTF. The chain carries TRBV5-4 and TRBJ1-2; D call uncertain. Trimming stripped 4 bases from V and 8 bases from J, with 12 bases between. There are 12 residues in the CDR3. Germline V lookup: CDR1 SGHNT, CDR2 YYREEE (reference sequence).

The chain couples TRBV19 to TRBJ1-5; 11 bases line up with TRBD1. The V and J ends lost 5 bases and 2 bases, in that order; junction bases with no gene match: 5. The V gene's germline CDR1 is LNHDA and CDR2 SQIVND (reference sequence). There are 16 residues in the CDR3. The CDR3 nucleotides are TGTGCCAGTAGTGCGGACAGGGGGCGAGGCAATCAGCCCCAGCATTTT. Protein: CASSADRGRGNQPQHF.

The chain carries TRBV18 and TRBJ2-5; maybe TRBD1 (6 bases). Per germline, CDR1 KGHSH and CDR2 LQKENI. CDR3 length: 15 residues. The V end was cut by 3 bases, the J end by 4 bases, with 15 bases between. The CDR3 DNA follows: TGTGCCAGCTCACCGACTCTTGGACAGCCAGAGACCCAGTACTTC. It yields the protein CASSPTLGQPETQYF.

The rearrangement links TRBV6-6 to TRBJ1-2; 7 bases map to TRBD1. With V trimmed by 6 bases and J by 4 bases, 5 bases remained unmatched. Germline V gene sequence: CDR1 MNHNY, CDR2 SVGAGI (reference sequence). The length of the CDR3 is 13 residues. The CDR3 region is CASSSGTVYGYTF. In nucleotides, the CDR3 is TGTGCCAGCAGCTCCGGGACAGTCTATGGCTACACCTTC.

CDR3 loop: CASSSLGRTEAFF. The CDR3 region has the DNA TGTGCCAGCAGTAGCCTCGGGAGGACTGAAGCTTTCTTT. The rearrangement joins TRBV6-5 to TRBJ1-1, with D unresolved. The CDR3 has 13 residues. Germline V gene lookup returns CDR1 MNHEY and CDR2 SVGAGI. V was trimmed by 5 bases and J by 5 bases, leaving 12 bases between them.

The rearrangement joins TRBV7-9 to TRBJ1-5; a possible D gene is TRBD1 (6 bases). This CDR3 is 13 amino acids long. V lost 5 bases, J lost 4 bases, and 9 bases lay in between. The germline gives CDR1 SEHNR, CDR2 FQNEAQ (reference sequence). CDR3 sequence: CASSLTGNQPQHF. The CDR3 DNA is TGTGCCAGCAGCCTTACAGGGAATCAGCCCCAGCATTTT.

This rearrangement joins TRBV5-1 to TRBJ2-2, with TRBD2 as a possible D gene (5 bases). The V gene lost 0 bases and the J gene lost 5 bases, with 11 bases spanning the gap. The germline gives CDR1 SGHRS, CDR2 YFSETQ. This CDR3 has 15 residues. CDR3 sequence reads: CASSLEDSRTGELFF. As DNA, the CDR3 is TGCGCCAGCAGCTTGGAGGACTCGCGGACCGGGGAGCTGTTTTTT.

This clone has a handful of counts. The V and J genes are TRBV4-1 and TRBJ1-1; the match to TRBD1 covers 8 bases. The CDR3 runs 14 residues. CDR1 is MGHRA, CDR2 YSYEKL, per germline. Trimming took 3 bases from V and 7 from J; bases not matched to a gene: 7. CDR3 amino acids: CASSHQGAEVEAFF. The DNA of the CDR3 is TGCGCCAGCAGCCATCAGGGGGCAGAGGTTGAAGCTTTCTTT.

The rearrangement links TRBV18 to TRBJ2-5; no reliable D call. The V end was cut by 4 bases, the J end by 3 bases, with 15 bases between. The CDR3 sequence is 15 residues long. The germline V gene encodes CDR1 KGHSH and CDR2 LQKENI. The CDR3 DNA reads TGTGCCAGCTCACTCCGACTCCTCCCTGAAGAGACCCAGTACTTC. Amino acids: CASSLRLLPEETQYF.

The V call is TRBV19, the J call TRBJ1-2; perhaps TRBD1 as D (6 bases). Germline V gene lookup returns CDR1 LNHDA and CDR2 SQIVND (reference sequence). The CDR3 loop spans 16 amino acids. The V and J ends lost 3 bases and 5 bases respectively, with 19 bases between them. CDR3 region: CASSINPTRGGYGYTF. The CDR3, as DNA: TGTGCCAGTAGTATCAACCCCACAAGGGGGGGATATGGCTACACCTTC.

This chain connects TRBV5-1 to TRBJ2-4; D remains ambiguous. V shed 4 bases and J shed 8 bases, with 13 bases lying between them. Germline CDR1 reads SGHRS; CDR2 reads YFSETQ. CDR3 length equals 13 residues. This chain's CDR3 is CASSPLVGDIQYF. CDR3 bases: TGCGCCAGCAGCCCACTGGTCGGAGACATTCAGTACTTC.

This chain connects TRBV7-2 to TRBJ2-5; TRBD1 aligns across 8 bases. The trim removed 1 base at V and 4 bases at J, leaving 5 bases unmatched. Germline assignment: CDR1 SGHTA and CDR2 FQGNSA. There are 15 residues in the CDR3. The CDR3 sequence: CASSLVHDRGETQYF. CDR3 DNA sequence: TGTGCCAGCAGCTTAGTCCACGACAGGGGAGAGACCCAGTACTTC.

V gene TRBV6-5 combines with J gene TRBJ1-2; 8 nucleotides align to TRBD1. Germline CDR1 is MNHEY and CDR2 is SVGAGI. The CDR3 contains 13 residues. J was trimmed by 6 bases and V by 6 bases; bases with no gene match: 6. For the CDR3, the DNA is TGTGCCAGCAGGACCTTACAGGGGGATGGCTACACCTTC. Protein sequence: CASRTLQGDGYTF.

This chain connects TRBV6-1 to TRBJ2-6; 7 bases fit TRBD1. Germline CDR1 reads MNHNS; CDR2 reads SASEGT. This CDR3 is 17 amino acids long. Germline trimming cut 3 bases from V and 1 base from J; bases unmatched to any gene: 6. In nucleotides, the CDR3 is TGTGCCAGCAGTGAGGGGACAGTGCTTTCTGGGGCCAACGTCCTGACTTTC. As protein: CASSEGTVLSGANVLTF.

This sequence joins TRBV5-1 and TRBJ2-3, with no clear D. This CDR3 has 15 residues. The V end was cut by 1 base, the J end by 4 bases, with 13 bases between. Germline V CDR1 and CDR2: SGHRS, YFSETQ. The CDR3 DNA sequence: TGCGCCAGCAGCTTGAGAGTGTCTGAGCCAGATACGCAGTATTTT. Its protein is CASSLRVSEPDTQYF.

The chain carries TRBV19 and TRBJ1-1; 7 nucleotides line up with TRBD1. CDR1 LNHDA and CDR2 SQIVND come from the germline V gene (reference sequence). The CDR3 loop spans 17 amino acids. The ends lost 5 bases at V and 1 base at J; junction bases unmatched: 13. CDR3 region: CASSSLRQGVSNTEAFF. The CDR3 DNA sequence: TGTGCCAGTAGTTCGCTACGGCAGGGGGTCTCGAACACTGAAGCTTTCTTT. The whole variable domain, remainder taken from reference TRBV19 and TRBJ1-1, is DGGITQSPKYLFRKEGQNVTLSCEQNLNHDAMYWYRQDPGQGLRLIYYSQIVNDFQKGDIAEGYSVSREKKESFPLTVTSAQKNPTAFYLCASSSLRQGVSNTEAFFGQGTRLTVV.

The rearrangement uses TRBV4-1 and TRBJ1-2; tentatively, D is TRBD1 (6 bases). The CDR3 loop spans 14 amino acids. Germline lookup yields CDR1 MGHRA and CDR2 YSYEKL. Trimming stripped 3 bases from V and 1 base from J, with 9 bases between. The CDR3 region is CASSHPDSNYGYTF. CDR3 nucleotides: TGCGCCAGCAGCCACCCGGACAGTAACTATGGCTACACCTTC.

The CDR3 spells CASSLKLAGVGEQFF. CDR3 nucleotide sequence: TGTGCCAGCAGCTTGAAACTCGCAGGGGTGGGAGAGCAGTTCTTC. The V call is TRBV11-3, the J call TRBJ2-1, with TRBD1 as a possible D gene (6 bases). Germline assignment: CDR1 SGHNT and CDR2 YENEEA. V was shortened by 3 bases and J by 10 bases, with 19 bases between the two germline ends. The CDR3 length is 15 residues.

The chain joins TRBV3-1 (or the pseudogene TRBV3-2) to TRBJ1-3; the match to TRBD1 covers 7 bases. The junction had 4 bases not matched to a gene; V was cut back by 4 bases and J by 4 bases. CDR1 and CDR2 from the germline V gene are LGHDT and YNNKEL (reference sequence). The CDR3 is 14 amino acids. This CDR3 is CASSPPGQGNTIYF. CDR3 sequence (DNA): TGTGCCAGCAGCCCGCCGGGACAGGGAAACACCATATATTTT.

Concerning this clone itself: Germline and junction disagree at one end, which may indicate a read error. The J gene is TRBJ2-3, the V gene TRBV5-5, with D possibly TRBD1 on 5 matching bases. Germline values: CDR1 SGHKS, CDR2 YYEKEE (reference sequence). This CDR3 contains 14 residues. Written as DNA, the CDR3 is TGTGCCAGCAGCGACAGCAGGAGCACAAATACGCAGTATTTT. This sequence encodes CASSDSRSTNTQYF. The variable domain in full, completed from reference TRBV5-5 and TRBJ2-3, reads DAGVTQSPTHLIKTRGQQVTLRCSPISGHKSVSWYQQVLGQGPQFIFQYYEKEERGRGNFPDRFSARQFPNYSSELNVNALLLGDSALYLCASSDSRSTNTQYFGPGTRLTVL.

The V call is TRBV4-1, the J call TRBJ2-3; 11 positions agree with TRBD2. V lost 2 bases to trimming and J lost 0 bases; unmatched junction nucleotides: 7. CDR1 and CDR2 from the germline V gene are MGHRA and YSYEKL. The CDR3 is 18 residues long. Here the CDR3 reads CASSQTPSGGPSTDTQYF. The DNA of the CDR3 is TGCGCCAGCAGCCAAACGCCTAGCGGGGGGCCCAGCACAGATACGCAGTATTTT.

The J gene is TRBJ1-5, the V gene TRBV7-9; 7 nucleotides match TRBD1. The J segment lost 5 bases and the V segment lost 5 bases, leaving 9 bases of the junction unmatched. CDR1 is SEHNR, CDR2 FQNEAQ, per germline (reference sequence). CDR3 length equals 15 residues. CDR3 residues: CASSRSGTADQPQHF. In DNA, the CDR3 is TGTGCCAGCAGCCGCTCCGGGACAGCTGATCAGCCCCAGCATTTT. Based on the CDR3 plus reference TRBV7-9 and TRBJ1-5, the full variable domain is DTGVSQNPRHKITKRGQNVTFRCDPISEHNRLYWYRQTLGQGPEFLTYFQNEAQLEKSRLLSDRFSAERPKGSFSTLEIQRTEQGDSAMYLCASSRSGTADQPQHFGDGTRLSIL.